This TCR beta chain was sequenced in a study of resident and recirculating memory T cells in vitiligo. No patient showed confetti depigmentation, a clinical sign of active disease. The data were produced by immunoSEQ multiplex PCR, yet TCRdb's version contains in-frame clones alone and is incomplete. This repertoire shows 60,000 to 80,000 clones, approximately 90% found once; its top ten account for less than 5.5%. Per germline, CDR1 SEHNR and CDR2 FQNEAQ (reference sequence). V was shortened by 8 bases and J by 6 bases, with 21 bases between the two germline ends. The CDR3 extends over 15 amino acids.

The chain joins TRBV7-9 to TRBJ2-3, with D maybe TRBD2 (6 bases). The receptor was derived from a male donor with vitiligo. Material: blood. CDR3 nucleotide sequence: TGTGCCAGCGACCACAGGTGGCTAGCGTCCGATACGCAGTATTTT. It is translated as CASDHRWLASDTQYF. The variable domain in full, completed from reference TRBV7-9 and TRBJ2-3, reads DTGVSQNPRHKITKRGQNVTFRCDPISEHNRLYWYRQTLGQGPEFLTYFQNEAQLEKSRLLSDRFSAERPKGSFSTLEIQRTEQGDSAMYLCASDHRWLASDTQYFGPGTRLTVL.